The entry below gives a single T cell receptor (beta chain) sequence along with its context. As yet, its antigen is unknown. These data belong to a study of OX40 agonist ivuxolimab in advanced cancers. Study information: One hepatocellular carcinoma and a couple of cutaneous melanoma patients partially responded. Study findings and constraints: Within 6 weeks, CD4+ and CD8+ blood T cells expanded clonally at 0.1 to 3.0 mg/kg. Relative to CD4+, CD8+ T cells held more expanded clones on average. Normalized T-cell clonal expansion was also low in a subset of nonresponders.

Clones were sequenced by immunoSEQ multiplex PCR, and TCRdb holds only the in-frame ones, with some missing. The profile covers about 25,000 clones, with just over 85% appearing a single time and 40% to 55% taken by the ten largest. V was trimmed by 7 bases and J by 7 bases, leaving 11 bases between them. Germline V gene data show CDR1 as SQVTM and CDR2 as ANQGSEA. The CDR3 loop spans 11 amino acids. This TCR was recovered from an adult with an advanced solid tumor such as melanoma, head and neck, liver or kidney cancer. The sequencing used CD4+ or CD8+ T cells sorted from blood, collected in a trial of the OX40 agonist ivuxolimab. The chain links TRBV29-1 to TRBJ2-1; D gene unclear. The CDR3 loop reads CSATEGNEQFF. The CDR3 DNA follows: TGCAGCGCTACTGAAGGGAATGAGCAGTTCTTC.